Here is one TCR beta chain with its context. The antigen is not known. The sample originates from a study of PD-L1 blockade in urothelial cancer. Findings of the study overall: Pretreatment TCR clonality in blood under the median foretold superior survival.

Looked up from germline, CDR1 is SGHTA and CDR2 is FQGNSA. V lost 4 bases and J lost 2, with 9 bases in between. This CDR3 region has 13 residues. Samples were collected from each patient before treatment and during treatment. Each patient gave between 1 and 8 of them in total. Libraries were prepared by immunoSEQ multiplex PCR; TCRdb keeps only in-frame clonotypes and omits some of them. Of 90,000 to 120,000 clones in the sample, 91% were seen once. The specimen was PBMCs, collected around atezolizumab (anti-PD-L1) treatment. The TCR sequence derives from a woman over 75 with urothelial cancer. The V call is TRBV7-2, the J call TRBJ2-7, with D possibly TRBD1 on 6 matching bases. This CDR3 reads CASSSGQPYEQYF. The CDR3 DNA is TGTGCCAGCAGCTCCGGACAGCCCTACGAGCAGTACTTC.